This TCR beta chain was identified in a study of early T cells in non-severe SARS-CoV-2 infection (dated by TCRdb to the early 2020s). With regard to the full study: Bulk RNA from unsorted whole blood was used for TCR sequencing, so alpha and beta chains could not be paired. Overall study outcomes, separate from this receptor: VDJdb matching was skewed toward anti-spike CD8 responses and likely underestimated virus-specific expansions by missing private and CD4 specificities.

Reading the germline V gene (reference sequence) gives CDR1 GTSNPN and CDR2 SVGIG. At the junction V is shortened by 1 base and J by 2 bases; bases outside the gene matches: 2. Taken from cysteine to phenylalanine, the CDR3 has 14 residues. Only the CDR3 region is kept as DNA, spanning 42 bases read in frame from base 1. Set within a cohort of healthcare workers in London, UK, this nested case-control study involved weekly PCR testing of nasopharyngeal swabs along with blood sampling. Between 23 and 31 March 2020, the week of the UK lockdown, healthcare workers were enrolled and then followed up weekly for as long as 16 weeks. This clonotype was observed at least ten times. Its antigen specificity is not known. No clone much larger than this one lies a single base away; base qualities are absent. Libraries came from 5' RACE. The sequencer was a NextSeq 500. The TCR library protocol attached unique molecular identifiers to individual cDNA molecules to correct for sequencing error and PCR bias. Both TCR alpha and beta chains were sequenced, and tight co-correlation was observed between alpha and beta sequence abundances in each sample. The original methods were these. Decombinator V4 was used to annotate the V gene, J gene and CDR3 of the TCR sequences. Expanded TCRs were defined as changing significantly between any two time points under a Poisson model with p below 0.0001. Abundances of TCRs were expressed as counts per million after normalisation to the total number of TCRs sequenced in each sample. MAIT TCRs were defined by TRAV1-2 paired with TRAJ12, TRAJ20 or TRAJ33, and iNKT TCRs by TRAV10 paired with TRAJ18. VDJdb, accessed on 1 November 2021, was searched for TCRs annotated for CMV, EBV and SARS-CoV-2, and TCRs annotated for more than one antigen were excluded. The public reads were run again by TCRdb, first through fastp at Q25 and then through MiXCR, and only productive beta chains were kept. Rows are combined by CDR3 protein, so each entry shows the most common genes and DNA. These V and J calls originate from TCRdb's pipeline instead of the authors' own analysis. Across this sample there are around 70,000 distinct CDR3 sequences, with approximately 12% seen only once. 4% to 5.5% of the sample belongs to the ten largest clones.

The V gene is TRBV30 and the J gene is TRBJ2-5; 9 of the junction bases match TRBD2. Specimen: whole blood. The TCR comes from an adult who was a healthcare worker with PCR-confirmed SARS-CoV-2 infection or an uninfected control (not recorded which). In nucleotides, the sequence is TGTGCCTGGAGTGGGGCGGGAGGGCAAGAGACCCAGTACTTC. Its translation reads: CAWSGAGGQETQYF.